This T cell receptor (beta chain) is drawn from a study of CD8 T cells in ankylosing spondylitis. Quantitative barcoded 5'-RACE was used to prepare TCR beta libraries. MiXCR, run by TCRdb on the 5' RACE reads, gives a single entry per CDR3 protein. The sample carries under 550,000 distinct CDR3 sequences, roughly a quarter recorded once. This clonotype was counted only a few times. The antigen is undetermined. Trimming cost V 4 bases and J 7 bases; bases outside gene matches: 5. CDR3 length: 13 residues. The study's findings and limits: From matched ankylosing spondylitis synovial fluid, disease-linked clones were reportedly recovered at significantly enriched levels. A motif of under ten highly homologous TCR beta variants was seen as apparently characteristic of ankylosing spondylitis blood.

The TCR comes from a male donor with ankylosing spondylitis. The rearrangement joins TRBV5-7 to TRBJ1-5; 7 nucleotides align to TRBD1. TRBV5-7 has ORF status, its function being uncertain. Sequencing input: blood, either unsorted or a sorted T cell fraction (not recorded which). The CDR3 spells CASSVGTAQPQHF. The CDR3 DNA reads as TGTGCCAGCAGCGTTGGGACAGCCCAGCCCCAGCATTTT.